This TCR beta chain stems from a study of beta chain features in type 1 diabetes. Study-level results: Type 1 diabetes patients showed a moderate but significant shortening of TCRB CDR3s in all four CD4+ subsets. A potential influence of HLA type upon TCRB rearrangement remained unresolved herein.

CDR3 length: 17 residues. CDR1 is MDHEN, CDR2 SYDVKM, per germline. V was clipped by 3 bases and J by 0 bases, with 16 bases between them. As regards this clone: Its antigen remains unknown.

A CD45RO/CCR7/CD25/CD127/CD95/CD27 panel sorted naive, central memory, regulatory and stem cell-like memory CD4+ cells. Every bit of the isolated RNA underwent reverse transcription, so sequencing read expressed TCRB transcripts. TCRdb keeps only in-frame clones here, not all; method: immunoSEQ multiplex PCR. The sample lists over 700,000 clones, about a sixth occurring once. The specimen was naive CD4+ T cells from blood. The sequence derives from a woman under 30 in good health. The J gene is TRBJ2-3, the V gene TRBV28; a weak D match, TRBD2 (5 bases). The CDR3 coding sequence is TGTGCCAGCAGTTTTCGATTCCGGAGGCTGAGCACAGATACGCAGTATTTT. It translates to CASSFRFRRLSTDTQYF.